These 27 T cell receptor beta chains were all obtained from the same sample, sequenced in a study of PD-1 blockade in classical Hodgkin lymphoma. Time point: cycle 4 day 1 (C4D1), after 6 weeks of nivolumab. Following autologous stem cell transplantation, relapse occurred in every patient, and exposure to brentuximab vedotin varied. Libraries were prepared by immunoSEQ multiplex PCR; TCRdb keeps only in-frame clonotypes and omits some of them. The sample lists 13,000 or so clones, approximately 80% occurring once. The sequences come from peripheral blood mononuclear cells (PBMCs), collected before the fourth cycle of nivolumab. These receptors all come from a human donor with classical Hodgkin lymphoma.

The chain has TRBV28 and TRBJ1-2, with a tentative D call TRBD1 (6 bases). The V gene lost 6 bases and the J gene lost 6 bases, with 11 bases spanning the gap. CDR1 is MDHEN and CDR2 is SYDVKM in the germline V gene. This CDR3 is 12 amino acids long. DNA of the CDR3: TGTGCCAGCAGCGGGGCAGGGGATGGCTACACCTTC. Protein sequence: CASSGAGDGYTF.

The chain uses TRBV9 and TRBJ2-3; D is undetermined. Germline lookup yields CDR1 SGDLS and CDR2 YYNGEE. Trimming stripped 3 bases from V and 5 bases from J, with 13 bases between. The CDR3 length is 14 residues. The CDR3 loop is CASSDDLPVDTQYF. The CDR3 DNA is TGTGCCAGCAGCGACGATCTCCCGGTAGATACGCAGTATTTT. Supplemented by reference TRBV9 and TRBJ2-3, the full variable domain reads DSGVTQTPKHLITATGQRVTLRCSPRSGDLSVYWYQQSLDQGLQFLIQYYNGEERAKGNILERFSAQQFPDLHSELNLSSLELGDSALYFCASSDDLPVDTQYFGPGTRLTVL.

The J gene is TRBJ2-7, the V gene TRBV6-6; D remains unclear. Trimming stripped 7 bases from V and 4 bases from J, with 11 bases between. The CDR3 extends over 12 amino acids. Germline V gene data show CDR1 as MNHNY and CDR2 as SVGAGI (reference sequence). The DNA for the CDR3 is TGTGCCAGCAAAAACGGCCAATACGAGCAGTACTTC. Its translation: CASKNGQYEQYF.

The sample holds one count of this clone. The CDR3 DNA is TGTGCCAGCTCACTTATAGACGGGAGGGCCAATGAGCAGTTCTTC. Amino acid sequence: CASSLIDGRANEQFF. The chain combines TRBV18 with TRBJ2-1, with TRBD2 identical over 8 bases. Germline assignment: CDR1 KGHSH and CDR2 LQKENI. The V and J ends lost 4 bases and 6 bases, in that order; junction bases with no gene match: 8. The CDR3 totals 15 residues.

This clone was detected only once. J is TRBJ2-7 and V is TRBV2; 11 nucleotides match TRBD1. Germline trimming cut 8 bases from V and 4 bases from J; bases unmatched to any gene: 13. CDR1 and CDR2 (germline): SNHLY, FYNNEI. The CDR3 is made up of 16 amino acids. CDR3 protein: CASGSVGTGGSYEQYF. CDR3 sequence (DNA): TGTGCCAGCGGCAGTGTAGGGACAGGGGGTTCGTACGAGCAGTACTTC.

This chain links TRBV5-4 with TRBJ1-3, with a weak D call TRBD1 (5 bases). The V and J ends lost 4 bases and 2 bases respectively, with 13 bases between them. This CDR3 spans 15 amino acids. Germline V CDR1 and CDR2: SGHNT, YYREEE (reference sequence). Written as DNA, the CDR3 is TGTGCCAGCAGCCCGGCAGGGCGGGCTGGAAACACCATATATTTT. This sequence encodes CASSPAGRAGNTIYF.

V is TRBV7-2 and J is TRBJ1-2; 8 bases agree with TRBD1. The CDR3 sequence is 14 residues long. Germline V gene lookup returns CDR1 SGHTA and CDR2 FQGNSA. Trimming took 1 base from V and 7 from J; bases not matched to a gene: 5. The CDR3 sequence is CASSLGTGSGGYTF. The CDR3 DNA follows: TGTGCCAGCAGCTTAGGGACAGGGAGCGGTGGCTACACCTTC.

CDR3 in amino acids: CAWSSRANVLTF. CDR3 nucleotides: TGTGCCTGGAGTTCGCGGGCCAACGTCCTGACTTTC. This chain links TRBV30 with TRBJ2-6; the D is unclear. The CDR3 contains 12 residues. Germline CDR1 GTSNPN, CDR2 SVGIG (reference sequence). The ends were cut back, 2 bases at V and 5 bases at J, with 4 bases in the middle.

This chain connects TRBV19 to TRBJ1-2, with TRBD1 matching 8 bases. Looked up from germline, CDR1 is LNHDA and CDR2 is SQIVND (reference sequence). The CDR3 totals 14 residues. V was pared by 5 bases and J by 5 bases, with 7 bases of the junction left unmatched. In DNA, the CDR3 is TGTGCCAGTAGTCCTTGGACAGGGATATATGGCTACACCTTC. The encoded protein is CASSPWTGIYGYTF.

The chain has TRBV30 and TRBJ1-3; D gene unclear. CDR3 length: 13 amino acids. Germline CDR1 and CDR2: GTSNPN and SVGIG (reference sequence). With 5 bases removed from V and 0 bases from J, the gap between germline ends came to 8 bases. The CDR3 sequence: CAWGEYSGNTIYF. Here the CDR3 DNA reads TGTGCCTGGGGAGAGTACTCTGGAAACACCATATATTTT.

The chain employs TRBV4-3 and TRBJ2-7; 8 bases agree with TRBD1. The CDR3 is 17 residues long. J lost 0 bases, V lost 2 bases, and 9 bases had no gene match. The V gene's germline CDR1 is LGHNA and CDR2 YSLEER. The CDR3 DNA is TGCGCCAGCAGCCAACAGACAGGGGACGTTATCTCCTACGAGCAGTACTTC. This encodes CASSQQTGDVISYEQYF.

The V and J genes are TRBV4-3 and TRBJ1-1, with a tentative D call TRBD1 (6 bases). CDR1 and CDR2 from the germline V gene are LGHNA and YSLEER. The CDR3 covers 15 residues. The V end lost 3 bases, the J end lost 1 base, and 12 bases lay between the germline ends. The chain's CDR3 is CASSHNRDGNTEAFF. In DNA, the CDR3 is TGCGCCAGCAGCCATAACAGGGACGGGAACACTGAAGCTTTCTTT.

The chain carries TRBV5-6 and TRBJ2-7; D gene ambiguous. The V end was cut by 2 bases, the J end by 2 bases, with 8 bases between. CDR3 size: 13 residues. The germline gives CDR1 SGHDT, CDR2 YYEEEE. The chain's CDR3 is CASSFRTTYEQYF. CDR3 coding DNA: TGTGCCAGCAGCTTCAGGACCACCTACGAGCAGTACTTC.

This clone was observed a few times. The genes are TRBV30 and TRBJ2-1; 10 nucleotides align to TRBD1. This CDR3 has 14 amino acids. Germline lookup yields CDR1 GTSNPN and CDR2 SVGIG (reference sequence). V shed 6 bases and J 2 bases; nucleotides not matched to a gene: 4. The CDR3 protein is CACQTGGTYNEQFF. The CDR3 DNA reads TGTGCCTGCCAGACAGGGGGCACCTACAATGAGCAGTTCTTC.

The V gene is TRBV4-1, the J gene TRBJ2-5; D may be TRBD2 (5 bases). With 10 bases removed from V and 2 bases from J, the gap between germline ends came to 14 bases. The V gene's germline CDR1 is MGHRA and CDR2 YSYEKL. CDR3 length: 13 amino acids. The CDR3 spells CATAVGEQETQYF. CDR3 nucleotide sequence: TGCGCCACCGCGGTGGGAGAACAAGAGACCCAGTACTTC.

V is TRBV19 and J is TRBJ2-3; D not certain. Between the trimmed V and J ends, which lost 5 bases and 5 bases, there was a span of 14 bases. Per germline, CDR1 LNHDA and CDR2 SQIVND (reference sequence). CDR3 size: 14 residues. DNA for the CDR3: TGTGCCAGTAGTGCCAGGACCTCAAAAGATACGCAGTATTTT. This gives the protein CASSARTSKDTQYF.

The J gene is TRBJ1-4, the V gene TRBV27; the D gene is possibly TRBD1 (6 bases). Germline V gives CDR1 MNHEY, CDR2 SMNVEV (reference sequence). The CDR3 is made up of 16 amino acids. Deletions cut 4 bases from V and 5 bases from J, with 17 bases between. In DNA, the CDR3 is TGTGCCAGCAGTTCCCTAGACAGGACCTACAATGAAAAACTGTTTTTT. This gives the protein CASSSLDRTYNEKLFF.

The chain links TRBV6-1 to TRBJ2-5; 11 bases map to TRBD2. The germline V gene has CDR1 MNHNS and CDR2 SASEGT. J was trimmed by 1 base and V by 2 bases; bases with no gene match: 0. This CDR3 comprises 15 residues. The CDR3 is CASSELAGGQETQYF. The CDR3 DNA reads as TGTGCCAGCAGTGAACTAGCGGGGGGCCAAGAGACCCAGTACTTC.

This clone was seen a handful of times. The rearrangement uses TRBV20-1 and TRBJ2-7, with D uncertain. Germline V lookup: CDR1 DFQATT, CDR2 SNEGSKA (reference sequence). This CDR3 region has 10 residues. The V end lost 5 bases, the J end lost 0 bases, and 2 bases lay between the germline ends. The CDR3 DNA is TGCAGTGCTTTCTCCTACGAGCAGTACTTC. Residues: CSAFSYEQYF.

In this sample, this clone turned up a few times. The chain links TRBV30 to TRBJ1-2; 10 bases match TRBD1. Unmatched junction bases numbered 12, after V lost 3 bases and J lost 5 bases. CDR3 length equals 16 residues. The germline CDR1 and CDR2 sequences are GTSNPN and SVGIG (reference sequence). The CDR3 here is CAWRDPRQGAGYGYTF. DNA for the CDR3: TGTGCCTGGAGAGATCCGCGACAGGGGGCAGGGTATGGCTACACCTTC.

The genes are TRBV7-6 and TRBJ2-1; 10 nucleotides agree with TRBD1. This CDR3 comprises 20 residues. Per germline, CDR1 SGHVS and CDR2 FNYEAQ. J gave up 5 bases and V 2 bases, and 18 bases lay outside the gene matches. CDR3: CASSLRADRGPGGLDNEQFF. The CDR3 region has the DNA TGTGCCAGCAGCTTAAGGGCTGACAGGGGGCCGGGGGGGCTCGACAATGAGCAGTTCTTC.

V and J are TRBV5-6 and TRBJ2-7; a possible D gene is TRBD2 (5 bases). This CDR3 is 15 amino acids long. CDR1 is SGHDT, CDR2 YYEEEE, per germline. Trimming removed 4 bases from V and 0 bases from J, with 14 bases in between. The CDR3 loop is CASSGRFSTSYEQYF. CDR3 DNA: TGTGCCAGCAGCGGGAGATTTAGCACCTCCTACGAGCAGTACTTC. The full variable domain, rest sourced from reference TRBV5-6 and TRBJ2-7, is DAGVTQSPTHLIKTRGQQVTLRCSPKSGHDTVSWYQQALGQGPQFIFQYYEEEERQRGNFPDRFSGHQFPNYSSELNVNALLLGDSALYLCASSGRFSTSYEQYFGPGTRLTVT.

The V and J genes are TRBV14 and TRBJ2-5; a possible D gene is TRBD2 (7 bases). The CDR3 sequence is 14 residues long. The V gene's germline CDR1 is SGHDN and CDR2 FVKESK. The V end was cut by 4 bases, the J end by 1 base, with 10 bases between. CDR3: CASSLGGAQETQYF. CDR3 in DNA: TGTGCCAGCAGCCTGGGGGGGGCCCAAGAGACCCAGTACTTC.

The CDR3 region has the DNA TGTGCCAGCAGCGCGGGCGGGAACAGGGATGGCTACACCTTC. Protein product: CASSAGGNRDGYTF. This chain uses TRBV28 with TRBJ1-2; D is perhaps TRBD1 (6 bases). With 6 bases removed from V and 6 bases from J, the gap between germline ends came to 17 bases. This CDR3 has 14 residues. Germline loops: CDR1 MDHEN, CDR2 SYDVKM.

The J gene is TRBJ2-3, the V gene TRBV6-6; TRBD2 aligns across 11 bases. Germline trimming cut 3 bases from V and 9 bases from J; bases unmatched to any gene: 8. CDR1 is MNHNY and CDR2 is SVGAGI in the germline V gene (reference sequence). There are 15 residues in the CDR3. CDR3 in amino acids: CASSYSGGARDTQYF. The CDR3 DNA sequence: TGTGCCAGCAGTTATAGCGGGGGGGCTAGGGACACGCAGTATTTT.

CDR3 region: CASSLVFNNRLNTEAFF. DNA for the CDR3: TGTGCCAGCAGCTTGGTATTTAACAACAGGCTGAACACTGAAGCTTTCTTT. The V and J genes are TRBV5-8 and TRBJ1-1, with TRBD1 as a possible D gene (5 bases). The CDR3 is made up of 17 amino acids. Trimming cost V 0 bases and J 0 bases, with 15 bases left between them. Germline V gives CDR1 SGHTS, CDR2 YDEGEE.

The chain uses TRBV4-1 and TRBJ1-6; TRBD1 aligns across 7 bases. The CDR3 has 19 amino acids. From germline, CDR1 is MGHRA and CDR2 YSYEKL. V was pared by 4 bases and J by 0 bases, with 12 bases of the junction left unmatched. The CDR3 DNA follows: TGCGCCAGCAGCCTACACGCGGGACGGACAGGCTCCTATAATTCACCCCTCCACTTT. This encodes CASSLHAGRTGSYNSPLHF.